This passage covers 8 T cell receptor beta chains from one sample sequenced in a study of regulatory T cells in long-lasting Graves disease. iRepertoire HTBI primers and Arm-PCR of CDR3 regions built TCR beta libraries. TCRdb re-derived calls from the multiplex PCR reads in MiXCR, one entry per CDR3 protein. This table holds 550,000 to 700,000 distinct CDR3 sequences, 15% to 20% found once. Time point specified: newly diagnosed GD, antithyroid drugs for less than 3 months. PBMC RNA was the source of the TCR library. The same sample was also studied in work on T cells in Graves' hyperthyroidism and ophthalmopathy.

This sample comprised peripheral blood mononuclear cells (PBMCs), obtained at new diagnosis, from a patient treated with antithyroid drugs. The receptors stem from a man aged 18 to 29 with Graves disease.

Worth noting for this clonotype: At one end, the junction sequence differs from germline, possibly due to a read error. The chain couples TRBV18 to TRBJ2-7, with 9 bases identical to TRBD1. This CDR3 is built from 14 residues. Looked up from germline, CDR1 is KGHSH and CDR2 is LQKENI. The CDR3 is CASSGTGKGYKQYF. CDR3 coding DNA: TGTGCCAGCTCCGGGACAGGGAAGGGCTACAAGCAGTACTTC.

This clonotype occurred many times. The chain is built from TRBV5-1 and TRBJ1-1; the D is unclear. The V end was cut by 0 bases, the J end by 6 bases, with 9 bases between. CDR1 and CDR2 from the germline V gene are SGHRS and YFSETQ. The CDR3 consists of 13 residues. Here the CDR3 reads CASSLGQVPEAFF. In nucleotides, the CDR3 is TGCGCCAGCAGCTTGGGGCAGGTCCCTGAAGCTTTCTTT.

The gene calls are TRBV30 and TRBJ2-7; 7 nucleotides line up with TRBD1. The CDR3 runs 12 residues. Germline values: CDR1 GTSNPN, CDR2 SVGIG (reference sequence). After removal of 7 bases from V and 3 bases from J, the junction contained 6 bases not matched to a gene. The CDR3 coding sequence is TGTGCCTCCCTGGGACAGAACTACGAGCAGTACTTC. Residues: CASLGQNYEQYF.

This clonotype was recorded many times. The rearrangement uses TRBV7-2 and TRBJ1-1; D perhaps matches TRBD1 (5 bases). The V gene lost 3 bases and the J gene lost 0 bases, with 8 bases spanning the gap. Germline CDR1 is SGHTA and CDR2 is FQGNSA. CDR3 length equals 14 residues. The CDR3 bases are TGTGCCAGCAGCTTCGGGACGGTGAACACTGAAGCTTTCTTT. This sequence encodes CASSFGTVNTEAFF.

Many counts were recorded for this clonotype. The chain uses TRBV7-9 and TRBJ2-7; D is perhaps TRBD2 (5 bases). Deletions cut 4 bases from V and 6 bases from J, with 13 bases between. CDR1 and CDR2 from the germline V gene are SEHNR and FQNEAQ (reference sequence). The CDR3 contains 13 residues. The CDR3 sequence: CASSSGRWREQYF. As DNA, the CDR3 is TGTGCCAGCAGCTCGGGGAGATGGCGCGAGCAGTACTTC.

This clonotype was counted at least ten times. The V gene is TRBV27, the J gene TRBJ2-7; D could derive from TRBD1 or TRBD2 (5 bases each). Germline values: CDR1 MNHEY, CDR2 SMNVEV (reference sequence). This CDR3 region has 14 residues. Trimming shortened V by 2 bases and J by 2 bases, and 10 bases separated the two germline ends. CDR3: CASSLRGPPYEQYF. CDR3 in DNA: TGTGCCAGCAGTTTAAGGGGACCCCCCTACGAGCAGTACTTC.

This clonotype has ten or more counts. CDR3 coding DNA: TGTGCCAGCAGCTTAGACCAGGGGACTCGCTATGGCTACACCTTC. Translating it yields CASSLDQGTRYGYTF. This rearrangement joins TRBV7-6 to TRBJ1-2; tentatively, D is TRBD1 (6 bases). The ends were cut back, 1 base at V and 4 bases at J, with 13 bases in the middle. Germline loops: CDR1 SGHVS, CDR2 FNYEAQ. This CDR3 has 15 amino acids.

At least ten counts were recorded for this clonotype. The chain has TRBV7-2 and TRBJ2-1, with D tentatively TRBD1 (6 bases). The CDR3 runs to 14 residues. Germline V lookup: CDR1 SGHTA, CDR2 FQGNSA. Trimming cost V 5 bases and J 6 bases, with 14 bases left between them. The CDR3 loop reads CASSPRTGPNEQFF. The CDR3 DNA sequence: TGTGCCAGCAGCCCCCGCACAGGGCCCAATGAGCAGTTCTTC.